These T cell receptor beta chains were read from a single sample in a study of T-cell memory formation after mild COVID-19. TCRdb fed the 5' RACE reads into MiXCR, producing one record per CDR3 protein. In the table there are about 270,000 distinct CDR3 sequences, 15% to 20% of which are singletons. The sample comprised PBMCs or a T cell subset sorted from them (not recorded which). These receptors were collected from a man in his late teens or twenties who had mild COVID-19 (a few samples of this study predate the infection). Cell type and time point are not known. Each CDR3 is given with its conserved first and last residue. The order of the fields is clone size, V gene, D gene, J gene, CDR3 DNA, CDR3 protein. A D gene is named only where the DNA matches it firmly. Clone size is given for some rows only: seen once, a few or many times, or a class if the clone is expanded.

clone_size: few; v_call: TRBV6-1; d_call: .; j_call: TRBJ2-7; cdr3_nt: TGTGCCAGCAGTGAACCCACGGTCAGCTTCTACGAGCAGTACTTC; cdr3_aa: CASSEPTVSFYEQYF
clone_size: .; v_call: TRBV5-1; d_call: .; j_call: TRBJ1-3; cdr3_nt: TGCGCCAGCAGCTTGGATCCGGGTACGATCGGAAACACCATATATTTT; cdr3_aa: CASSLDPGTIGNTIYF
clone_size: .; v_call: TRBV2; d_call: .; j_call: TRBJ2-6; cdr3_nt: TGTGCCAGCAGCCTCCTATCGGCTGGGGCCAACGTCCTGACTTTC; cdr3_aa: CASSLLSAGANVLTF
clone_size: few; v_call: TRBV7-8; d_call: TRBD1; j_call: TRBJ2-3; cdr3_nt: TGTGCCAGCAGCTTTGACAGGGTTACAGATACGCAGTATTTT; cdr3_aa: CASSFDRVTDTQYF
clone_size: .; v_call: TRBV5-6; d_call: .; j_call: TRBJ1-5; cdr3_nt: TGTGCCAGCAGCTTGGATGCCAGGGACAATCAGCCCCAGCATTTT; cdr3_aa: CASSLDARDNQPQHF
clone_size: many; v_call: TRBV12-3/TRBV12-4; d_call: TRBD2; j_call: TRBJ2-1; cdr3_nt: TGTGCCAGCAGTTTAGTTATCGGGGGGTACAATGAGCAGTTCTTC; cdr3_aa: CASSLVIGGYNEQFF
clone_size: few; v_call: TRBV7-2; d_call: .; j_call: TRBJ1-2; cdr3_nt: TGTGCCAGCACCGTGGCCGGCGGGAACTATGGCTACACCTTC; cdr3_aa: CASTVAGGNYGYTF
clone_size: .; v_call: TRBV29-1; d_call: .; j_call: TRBJ1-2; cdr3_nt: TGCAGCGTCGAGACGGCTAACTATGGCTACACCTTC; cdr3_aa: CSVETANYGYTF
clone_size: many; v_call: TRBV12-3/TRBV12-4; d_call: .; j_call: TRBJ1-1; cdr3_nt: TGTGCCAGCAGTTTAAACGGCAACACTGAAGCTTTCTTT; cdr3_aa: CASSLNGNTEAFF
clone_size: few; v_call: TRBV7-6; d_call: TRBD2; j_call: TRBJ2-1; cdr3_nt: TGTGCCAGCAGTCAAATTAGCGGGGGGGCCTACAATGAGCAGTTCTTC; cdr3_aa: CASSQISGGAYNEQFF
clone_size: few; v_call: TRBV7-6; d_call: TRBD1; j_call: TRBJ2-5; cdr3_nt: TGTGCCACCTCAAGGGGGCCGACTAATCCCCAAGAGACCCAGTACTTC; cdr3_aa: CATSRGPTNPQETQYF
clone_size: .; v_call: TRBV6-5; d_call: .; j_call: TRBJ1-1; cdr3_nt: TGTGCCCTCAGCTCCGGTCGAGACGTGGCTTTCTTT; cdr3_aa: CALSSGRDVAFF
clone_size: many; v_call: TRBV7-3; d_call: TRBD2; j_call: TRBJ2-1; cdr3_nt: TGTGCCAGCAGCTTGGGGACTAGCGATTACAATGAGCAGTTCTTC; cdr3_aa: CASSLGTSDYNEQFF
clone_size: many; v_call: TRBV28; d_call: .; j_call: TRBJ2-5; cdr3_nt: TGTGCCAGCATGAGATCAGGGGAGACCCAGTACTTC; cdr3_aa: CASMRSGETQYF
clone_size: few; v_call: TRBV6-2/TRBV6-3; d_call: .; j_call: TRBJ2-3; cdr3_nt: TGTGCCAGCAGTTGGGTGACAAGTACTAGCACAGATACGCAGTATTTT; cdr3_aa: CASSWVTSTSTDTQYF
clone_size: .; v_call: TRBV5-1; d_call: .; j_call: TRBJ2-3; cdr3_nt: TGCGCCAGCAGCTTGGGACACGGGCAGCAGACAGATACGCAGTATTTT; cdr3_aa: CASSLGHGQQTDTQYF
clone_size: few; v_call: TRBV3-1; d_call: TRBD2; j_call: TRBJ2-3; cdr3_nt: TGTGCCAGCAGCCAAGTTGCCAGCGGGGAGCGCACAGATACGCAGTATTTT; cdr3_aa: CASSQVASGERTDTQYF
clone_size: medium-sized; v_call: TRBV6-2/TRBV6-3; d_call: TRBD2; j_call: TRBJ2-1; cdr3_nt: TGTGCCAGCAGTTACGAGGTAGCGGGGGCAAATGAGCAGTTCTTC; cdr3_aa: CASSYEVAGANEQFF
clone_size: many; v_call: TRBV5-1; d_call: .; j_call: TRBJ2-5; cdr3_nt: TGCGCCAGCAGCGGGGGATCGGGGGAGACCCAGTACTTC; cdr3_aa: CASSGGSGETQYF
clone_size: .; v_call: TRBV10-3; d_call: TRBD2; j_call: TRBJ2-1; cdr3_nt: TGTGCCATCAACCCCTCGGGAGGGAAGGATGAGCAGTTCTTC; cdr3_aa: CAINPSGGKDEQFF
clone_size: .; v_call: TRBV13; d_call: TRBD2; j_call: TRBJ2-3; cdr3_nt: TGTGCCAGCAGCCGGGGGGGCCTAATTGCTAGCACAGATACGCAGTATTTT; cdr3_aa: CASSRGGLIASTDTQYF
clone_size: .; v_call: TRBV7-2; d_call: TRBD2; j_call: TRBJ2-3; cdr3_nt: TGTGCCAGCAGCTACAAGACTAGCGGGGGCACAGATACGCAGTATTTT; cdr3_aa: CASSYKTSGGTDTQYF
clone_size: many; v_call: TRBV7-2; d_call: .; j_call: TRBJ1-6; cdr3_nt: TGTGCCAGCAGTTCGGGGCCCGCCTCCTATAATTCACCCCTCCACTTT; cdr3_aa: CASSSGPASYNSPLHF
clone_size: .; v_call: TRBV28; d_call: .; j_call: TRBJ2-1; cdr3_nt: TGTGCCAGCAAAAACCCTGCTGGGTACAATGAGCAGTTCTTC; cdr3_aa: CASKNPAGYNEQFF
clone_size: .; v_call: TRBV6-2/TRBV6-3; d_call: TRBD1; j_call: TRBJ1-2; cdr3_nt: TGTGCCGGTCACGGGACAGCTAACTATGGCTACACCTTC; cdr3_aa: CAGHGTANYGYTF
clone_size: .; v_call: TRBV2; d_call: TRBD1; j_call: TRBJ1-5; cdr3_nt: TGTGCCAGCAGTGGGGGCCGGCAGGGGGAGTTCAAGGGGGATCAGCCCCAGCATTTT; cdr3_aa: CASSGGRQGEFKGDQPQHF
clone_size: many; v_call: TRBV20-1; d_call: .; j_call: TRBJ2-1; cdr3_nt: TGCAGTGCTAGAGCCGAGGAGGGGGCCTACAATGAGCAGTTCTTC; cdr3_aa: CSARAEEGAYNEQFF
clone_size: .; v_call: TRBV11-1; d_call: .; j_call: TRBJ2-1; cdr3_nt: TGTGCCAGCAGCAAAGGGGGCTACAATGAGCAGTTCTTC; cdr3_aa: CASSKGGYNEQFF
clone_size: few; v_call: TRBV20-1; d_call: .; j_call: TRBJ2-1; cdr3_nt: TGCAGTGCTAGACCTACCCCAACTCGAGAGAGGCAGTTCTTC; cdr3_aa: CSARPTPTRERQFF
clone_size: few; v_call: TRBV12-5; d_call: .; j_call: TRBJ2-3; cdr3_nt: TGTGCTAGTGGTTTGGTACAGGACACAGATACGCAGTATTTT; cdr3_aa: CASGLVQDTDTQYF
clone_size: few; v_call: TRBV4-2; d_call: TRBD2; j_call: TRBJ2-2; cdr3_nt: TGTGCCAGCAGCCAAGATTCCCTAGCGGGGGGTCCGAACACCGGGGAGCTGTTTTTT; cdr3_aa: CASSQDSLAGGPNTGELFF
clone_size: few; v_call: TRBV7-9; d_call: .; j_call: TRBJ2-5; cdr3_nt: TGTGCCAGCAGCCCGTGGGGGACCACGCAAGAGACCCAGTACTTC; cdr3_aa: CASSPWGTTQETQYF